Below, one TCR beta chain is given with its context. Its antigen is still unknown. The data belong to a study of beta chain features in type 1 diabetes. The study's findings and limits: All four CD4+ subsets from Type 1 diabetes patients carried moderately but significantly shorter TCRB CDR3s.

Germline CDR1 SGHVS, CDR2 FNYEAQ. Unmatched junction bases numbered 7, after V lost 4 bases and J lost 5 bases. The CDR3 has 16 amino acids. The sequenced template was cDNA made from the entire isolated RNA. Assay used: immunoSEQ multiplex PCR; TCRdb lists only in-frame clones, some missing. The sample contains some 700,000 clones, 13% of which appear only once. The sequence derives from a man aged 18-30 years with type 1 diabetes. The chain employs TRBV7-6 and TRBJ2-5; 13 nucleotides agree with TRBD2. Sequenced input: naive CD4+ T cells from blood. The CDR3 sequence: CASSSALLAGGETQYF. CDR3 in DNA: TGTGCCAGCAGCTCAGCCTTACTAGCGGGAGGGGAGACCCAGTACTTC.